The 5 T cell receptor beta chains listed next were all sequenced from one sample in a study of persistence of HIV-infected CD4 T cells. This was the immunoSEQ version 4 assay in survey mode. The protocol was immunoSEQ multiplex PCR, while the TCRdb copy is restricted to in-frame clones and leaves out a portion. The sample has roughly 60,000 clones, 70% to 75% seen once. Overlapping HIV-1 Gag 15-mer peptides at 0.85 to 1 ug per peptide per mL were used. CD40L-negative CD69-negative CD45RO-high memory CD4+ T cells were sorted as populations depleted of antigen-responding cells. No antigen is known for these receptors. The starting material was CD4+ T cells sorted from PBMCs after roughly 20-hour stimulation, obtained from a patient who received antiretroviral therapy. These receptors originate from an adult man with HIV who was CMV-seropositive.

In this sample, this clone turned up a few times. This chain uses TRBV24-1 with TRBJ2-3, with TRBD1 identical over 10 bases. Germline lookup yields CDR1 KGHDR and CDR2 SFDVKD. This CDR3 contains 13 residues. V gave up 11 bases and J gave up 3 bases; unmatched junction bases: 4. The CDR3 coding sequence is TGTGCCAGCTCGGGACAGGGGACAGATACGCAGTATTTT. This translates into CASSGQGTDTQYF.

This clone was recorded a few times. The CDR3 sequence is CASSMTGTSNYGYTF. The CDR3 DNA is TGTGCCAGCAGCATGACCGGGACATCTAACTATGGCTACACCTTC. This chain uses TRBV2 with TRBJ1-2; D might be TRBD1 (6 bases). The CDR3 spans 15 residues. The germline V and J ends were trimmed by 6 bases and 0 bases, with 14 bases remaining between them. From germline, CDR1 is SNHLY and CDR2 FYNNEI.

The chain is built from TRBV7-9 and TRBJ2-7, with D unresolved. V lost 0 bases to trimming and J lost 3 bases, with 6 bases between them. Germline V CDR1 and CDR2: SEHNR, FQNEAQ (reference sequence). The CDR3 runs to 13 residues. The DNA of the CDR3 is TGTGCCAGCAGCTTAGCTACCGGCTACGAGCAGTACTTC. Translated, it gives CASSLATGYEQYF. The whole variable domain, filled in from reference TRBV7-9 and TRBJ2-7, reads DTGVSQNPRHKITKRGQNVTFRCDPISEHNRLYWYRQTLGQGPEFLTYFQNEAQLEKSRLLSDRFSAERPKGSFSTLEIQRTEQGDSAMYLCASSLATGYEQYFGPGTRLTVT.

The V call is TRBV6-5, the J call TRBJ1-2; D is ambiguous. The V gene lost 7 bases and the J gene lost 4 bases, with 13 bases spanning the gap. Germline values: CDR1 MNHEY, CDR2 SVGAGI. The length of the CDR3 is 13 residues. The CDR3 nucleotides are TGTGCCAGCACATCAGGTTCTTCCTATGGCTACACCTTC. Its protein product is CASTSGSSYGYTF.

In its sample, this clone was seen once. The chain carries TRBV5-6 and TRBJ2-7; D gene unclear. CDR3 length: 11 residues. With 1 base removed from V and 3 bases from J, the gap between germline ends came to 2 bases. The germline V gene has CDR1 SGHDT and CDR2 YYEEEE. CDR3 residues: CASSLNYEQYF. The DNA for the CDR3 is TGTGCCAGCAGCTTGAACTACGAGCAGTACTTC.